Presented here are 22 T cell receptor beta chains from one specimen sequenced in a study (dated by TCRdb to the mid-2010s). The library was prepared using RT-PCR. The sequencer was an Illumina MiSeq. TCRdb applied fastp at Q25 and MiXCR to the public reads, then kept only in-frame beta chains. Rows are unified per CDR3 protein, each entry keeping the most common DNA and genes. The sample records around 700,000 distinct CDR3 sequences, 14% of which are singletons. The ten largest clones represent roughly 4% of the sample. Sequencing was performed on memory CD4+ T cells from blood. These receptors were collected from a female donor in good health, serving as a healthy control.

This clonotype was seen more than once but under ten times. This chain links TRBV3-1 with TRBJ1-2; 8 bases line up with TRBD1. The V and J ends lost 5 bases and 2 bases, in that order; junction bases with no gene match: 7. CDR1 LGHDT and CDR2 YNNKEL come from the germline V gene (reference sequence). This CDR3 spans 15 amino acids. CDR3: CASSNGQGSNYGYTF. The CDR3, as DNA: TGTGCCAGCAGCAACGGACAGGGATCAAACTATGGCTACACCTTC.

This clonotype was seen repeatedly, ten times or more. This chain links TRBV12-3 or TRBV12-4 with TRBJ1-1; 7 bases map to TRBD1. J gave up 0 bases and V 7 bases, and 5 bases lay outside the gene matches. This CDR3 has 14 residues. CDR3 in amino acids: CASTTTGVNTEAFF. The CDR3 region has the DNA TGTGCCAGCACCACTACAGGGGTGAACACTGAAGCTTTCTTT.

The chain links TRBV7-6 to TRBJ2-2; D is perhaps TRBD1 (6 bases). The CDR3 is 15 residues long. Germline values: CDR1 SGHVS, CDR2 FNYEAQ. V gave up 2 bases and J gave up 4 bases, with 11 bases separating them. CDR3 bases: TGTGCCAGCAGCTTAATCACAGGGTTCACCGGGGAGCTGTTTTTT. Translating it yields CASSLITGFTGELFF. Supplemented by reference TRBV7-6 and TRBJ2-2, the full variable domain reads GAGVSQSPRYKVTKRGQDVALRCDPISGHVSLYWYRQALGQGPEFLTYFNYEAQQDKSGLPNDRFSAERPEGSISTLTIQRTEQRDSAMYRCASSLITGFTGELFFGEGSRLTVL.

This clonotype was observed at least ten times. J is TRBJ2-3 and V is TRBV9, with 7 bases that match TRBD2. The length of the CDR3 is 16 residues. Looked up from germline, CDR1 is SGDLS and CDR2 is YYNGEE. The V segment lost 0 bases and the J segment 2 bases; nucleotides outside the gene matches: 6. The CDR3: CASSVGPLASTDTQYF. The DNA for the CDR3 is TGTGCCAGCAGCGTAGGCCCACTAGCGTCCACAGATACGCAGTATTTT.

In this sample, this clonotype turned up once. The V gene is TRBV9, the J gene TRBJ2-2, with unresolved D. Trimming took off 1 base at V and 0 bases at J, with 7 bases between the two ends. Germline-derived CDR1 and CDR2 are SGDLS and YYNGEE. CDR3 length equals 15 residues. In nucleotides, the CDR3 is TGTGCCAGCAGCGTAATACCCTCGAACACCGGGGAGCTGTTTTTT. Translating it yields CASSVIPSNTGELFF.

The chain has TRBV27 and TRBJ2-1; D ambiguous. Germline assignment: CDR1 MNHEY and CDR2 SMNVEV (reference sequence). Trimming took 7 bases from V and 2 from J, leaving 21 bases between them. This CDR3 spans 17 amino acids. The CDR3 DNA reads TGTGCCAGCACCCCCAAGCTCGAGTGGAACACCTACAATGAGCAGTTCTTC. It specifies CASTPKLEWNTYNEQFF.

This clonotype appeared many times. The chain carries TRBV12-3 or TRBV12-4 and TRBJ2-3; D is perhaps TRBD1 (7 bases). This CDR3 comprises 17 residues. Deletions cut 7 bases from V and 4 bases from J, with 24 bases between. CDR3 bases: TGTGCCAGCACCTCCAGGGGGGCGGGGATCGGCGCAGATACGCAGTATTTT. Protein product: CASTSRGAGIGADTQYF.

Turning to this clonotype: This may stem from a read error, because a much larger clone lies one nucleotide away. The CDR3 here is CSVDLDGPYGYTF. CDR3 DNA sequence: TGCAGCGTTGATCTGGATGGGCCCTATGGCTACACCTTC. This rearrangement joins TRBV29-1 to TRBJ1-2; D remains ambiguous. The germline V gene encodes CDR1 SQVTM and CDR2 ANQGSEA. CDR3 length: 13 amino acids. V was pared by 3 bases and J by 4 bases, with 12 bases between.

This clonotype was seen many times. V gene TRBV6-1 combines with J gene TRBJ2-1, with 12 nucleotides matching TRBD1. Germline values: CDR1 MNHNS, CDR2 SASEGT. There are 16 residues in the CDR3. J lost 4 bases, V lost 7 bases, and 8 bases had no gene match. The CDR3 region has the DNA TGTGCCAGCATGATACGGGACAGGGGGCGATACAATGAGCAGTTCTTC. Residues: CASMIRDRGRYNEQFF.

This clonotype has a handful of counts. V usage is TRBV20-1 and J usage is TRBJ2-5, with 8 bases fitting TRBD2. After removal of 6 bases from V and 2 bases from J, the junction contained 8 bases not matched to a gene. This CDR3 spans 14 amino acids. CDR1 is DFQATT and CDR2 is SNEGSKA in the germline V gene (reference sequence). CDR3 bases: TGCAGTGCAAACTCGGGACTAGGGCAAGAGACCCAGTACTTC. Its protein is CSANSGLGQETQYF.

The V gene is TRBV27, the J gene TRBJ2-2, with D unresolved. V was cut by 6 bases and J by 8 bases, with 4 bases left in between. The CDR3 is made up of 10 amino acids. Looked up from germline, CDR1 is MNHEY and CDR2 is SMNVEV (reference sequence). CDR3 nucleotide sequence: TGTGCCAGCAGCATAGGGGAGCTGTTTTTT. This encodes CASSIGELFF.

This clonotype has a handful of counts. This chain links TRBV6-4 with TRBJ2-7, with no clear D. Trimming cost V 0 bases and J 2 bases, with 14 bases left between them. Germline lookup yields CDR1 MRHNA and CDR2 SNTAGT. This CDR3 contains 16 residues. For the CDR3, the DNA is TGTGCCAGCAGTGACTCGAGTCGGCAGGCCCCCTACGAGCAGTACTTC. The encoded protein is CASSDSSRQAPYEQYF.

This clonotype was seen many times. The CDR3 sequence: CASSTRVAGEETQYF. CDR3 in DNA: TGTGCCAGCAGCACGCGCGTAGCGGGAGAAGAGACCCAGTACTTC. This chain connects TRBV7-2 to TRBJ2-5, with TRBD2 identical over 9 bases. The germline V gene has CDR1 SGHTA and CDR2 FQGNSA. With 5 bases clipped from V and 3 bases from J, the junction kept 7 bases outside the gene matches. The CDR3 sequence is 15 residues long.

This chain connects TRBV6-2 or TRBV6-3 to TRBJ1-5, with 8 positions matching TRBD1. The CDR3 loop spans 17 amino acids. Germline V CDR1 and CDR2: MNHEY, SVGEGT. V shed 6 bases and J 6 bases; nucleotides not matched to a gene: 16. In DNA, the CDR3 is TGTGCCAGCAGCCGTCATTCCAACCAGGGGGCCGGTCAGCCCCAGCATTTT. Amino acid sequence: CASSRHSNQGAGQPQHF.

In this sample, this clonotype turned up a few times. V is TRBV5-1 and J is TRBJ2-5; perhaps D is TRBD1 or TRBD2 (5 bases each). The CDR3 covers 15 residues. With 2 bases removed from V and 2 bases from J, the gap between germline ends came to 13 bases. Germline-derived CDR1 and CDR2 are SGHRS and YFSETQ. The chain's CDR3 is CASSFQGGGQETQYF. CDR3 nucleotides: TGCGCCAGCAGCTTTCAGGGTGGGGGTCAAGAGACCCAGTACTTC.

Only a few counts were recorded for this clonotype. The chain has TRBV6-5 and TRBJ1-1, with D uncertain. Germline values: CDR1 MNHEY, CDR2 SVGAGI. This CDR3 region has 13 residues. The V gene lost 6 bases and the J gene lost 1 base, with 9 bases spanning the gap. The DNA of the CDR3 is TGTGCCAGCAGACGTCAACCGAACACTGAAGCTTTCTTT. The encoded protein is CASRRQPNTEAFF.

This clonotype was picked up a small number of times. The chain uses TRBV2 and TRBJ1-1; D may be TRBD1 (5 bases). Germline CDR1 is SNHLY and CDR2 is FYNNEI. CDR3 length equals 19 residues. V lost 0 bases and J lost 0, with 20 bases in between. CDR3 in DNA: TGTGCCAGCAGTGAAGCTGAACCGGGGACGGTACTCATGAACACTGAAGCTTTCTTT. It yields the protein CASSEAEPGTVLMNTEAFF.

The chain combines TRBV7-9 with TRBJ2-2; the D gene is possibly TRBD2 (6 bases). Trimming pared 8 bases from V and 2 bases from J, leaving 9 bases between. The CDR3 length is 13 residues. Germline V CDR1 and CDR2: SEHNR, FQNEAQ (reference sequence). CDR3 region: CASFGGNTGELFF. CDR3 coding DNA: TGTGCCAGCTTCGGGGGTAACACCGGGGAGCTGTTTTTT. Looking up the rest from reference TRBV7-9 and TRBJ2-2 gives the full variable domain: DTGVSQNPRHKITKRGQNVTFRCDPISEHNRLYWYRQTLGQGPEFLTYFQNEAQLEKSRLLSDRFSAERPKGSFSTLEIQRTEQGDSAMYLCASFGGNTGELFFGEGSRLTVL.

This clonotype was seen once. This chain joins TRBV20-1 and TRBJ2-2; unclear D gene. Germline values: CDR1 DFQATT, CDR2 SNEGSKA (reference sequence). The CDR3 length is 16 residues. V gave up 0 bases and J gave up 1 base, with 12 bases separating them. As DNA, the CDR3 is TGCAGTGCTAGAGATTCCGAGACGGGGAACACCGGGGAGCTGTTTTTT. Translation gives CSARDSETGNTGELFF.

In regard to this clonotype: Germline and junction disagree at one end, which may indicate a read error. The chain is built from TRBV15 and TRBJ2-7; D remains unclear. Germline V gene data show CDR1 as LNHNV and CDR2 as YYDKDF (reference sequence). CDR3 length: 12 amino acids. The CDR3 DNA is TGTGCCACCAGCTTCGCCTCCTCCGAGCAGTACTTC. Its protein is CATSFASSEQYF. Variable domain in full (rest from reference TRBV15 and TRBJ2-7): DAMVIQNPRYQVTQFGKPVTLSCSQTLNHNVMYWYQQKSSQAPKLLFHYYDKDFNNEADTPDNFQSRRPNTSFCFLDIRSPGLGDTAMYLCATSFASSEQYFGPGTRLTVT.

The table lists this clonotype with a few counts. The chain is built from TRBV5-6 and TRBJ1-1; D is unresolved. The CDR3 is 15 residues long. CDR1 is SGHDT and CDR2 is YYEEEE in the germline V gene. Trimming cost V 4 bases and J 7 bases, with 20 bases left between them. The CDR3 sequence is CASSPRLEQGNEAFF. CDR3 in DNA: TGTGCCAGCAGCCCACGGCTCGAACAAGGAAATGAAGCTTTCTTT.

This clonotype was seen only a few times. CDR3 protein: CASIGYGNQPQHF. CDR3 sequence (DNA): TGTGCCAGCATAGGGTACGGCAATCAGCCCCAGCATTTT. The chain combines TRBV28 with TRBJ1-5; D is unclear. Germline assignment: CDR1 MDHEN and CDR2 SYDVKM. V was cut by 7 bases and J by 2 bases, with 9 bases left in between. The CDR3 has 13 residues.